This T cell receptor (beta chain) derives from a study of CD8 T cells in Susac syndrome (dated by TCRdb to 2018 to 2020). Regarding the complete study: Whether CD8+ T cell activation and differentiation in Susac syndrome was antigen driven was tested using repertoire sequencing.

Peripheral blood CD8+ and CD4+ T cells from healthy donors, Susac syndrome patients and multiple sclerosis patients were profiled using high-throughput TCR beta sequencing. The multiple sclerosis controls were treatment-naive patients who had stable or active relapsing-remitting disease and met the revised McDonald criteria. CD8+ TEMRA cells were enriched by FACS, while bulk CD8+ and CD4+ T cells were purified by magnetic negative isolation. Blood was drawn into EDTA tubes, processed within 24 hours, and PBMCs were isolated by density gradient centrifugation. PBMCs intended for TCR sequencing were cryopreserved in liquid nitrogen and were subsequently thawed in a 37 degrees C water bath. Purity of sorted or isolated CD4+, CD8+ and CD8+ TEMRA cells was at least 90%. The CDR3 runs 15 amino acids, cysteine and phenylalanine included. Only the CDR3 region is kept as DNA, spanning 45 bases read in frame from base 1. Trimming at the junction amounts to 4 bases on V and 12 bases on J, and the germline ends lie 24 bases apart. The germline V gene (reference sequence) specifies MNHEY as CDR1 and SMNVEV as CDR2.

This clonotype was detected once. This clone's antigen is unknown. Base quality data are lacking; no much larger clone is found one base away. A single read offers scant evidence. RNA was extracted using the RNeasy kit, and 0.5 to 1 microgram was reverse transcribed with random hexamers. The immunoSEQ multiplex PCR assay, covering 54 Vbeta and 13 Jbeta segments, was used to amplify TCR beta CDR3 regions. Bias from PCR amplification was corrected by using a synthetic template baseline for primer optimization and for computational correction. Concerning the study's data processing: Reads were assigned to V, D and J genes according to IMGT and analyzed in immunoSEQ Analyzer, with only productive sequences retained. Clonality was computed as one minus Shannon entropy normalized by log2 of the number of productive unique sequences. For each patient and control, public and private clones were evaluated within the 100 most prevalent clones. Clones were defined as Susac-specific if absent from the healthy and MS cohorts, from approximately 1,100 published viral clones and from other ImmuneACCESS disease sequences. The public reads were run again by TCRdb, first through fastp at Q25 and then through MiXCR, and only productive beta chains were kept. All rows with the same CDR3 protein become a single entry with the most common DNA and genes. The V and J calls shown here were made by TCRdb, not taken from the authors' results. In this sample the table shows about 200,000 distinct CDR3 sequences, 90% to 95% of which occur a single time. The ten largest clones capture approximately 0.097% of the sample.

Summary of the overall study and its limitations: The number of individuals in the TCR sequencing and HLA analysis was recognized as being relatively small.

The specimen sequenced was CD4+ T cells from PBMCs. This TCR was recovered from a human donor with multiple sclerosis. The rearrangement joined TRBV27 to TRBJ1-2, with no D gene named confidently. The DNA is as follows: TGTGCCAGCAGTTCCCACGCGGGCCCCCATTCGGGAAACACCTTC. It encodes CASSSHAGPHSGNTF.